Sequencing of this TCR beta chain was carried out in a study of blood T cell repertoires in COVID-19. In the study overall: The United States, Italy and Spain provided the acute and convalescent COVID-19 samples. PBMCs, B-cell-depleted T cells, or T cells provided the cDNA or gDNA that made up the material.

This CDR3 region has 15 residues. J gave up 6 bases and V 3 bases, and 2 bases lay outside the gene matches. The germline V gene encodes CDR1 MNHEY and CDR2 SVGAGI. Authors' data handling: Amplification with reference gene primers provided the estimates of nucleated cell counts. Clones were sequenced by immunoSEQ multiplex PCR, and TCRdb holds only the in-frame ones, with some missing. The V and J calls and the clone size are those of that table, but D and trimming were determined from the DNA. The sample lists around 220,000 clones, roughly 86% occurring once. A Seattle source enrolled patients during active infection and followed them longitudinally.

This sequence joins TRBV6-5 and TRBJ1-6; 10 bases line up with TRBD1. The receptor was isolated from a woman aged 45-65 years with COVID-19, enrolled during active disease. Sequencing used peripheral blood. CDR3 sequence reads: CASSYGDRGNSPLHF. DNA of the CDR3: TGTGCCAGCAGTTATGGGGACAGGGGTAATTCACCCCTCCACTTT.